What follows are 31 T cell receptor beta chains derived from one specimen sequenced in a study of response to subunit inactivated influenza vaccine. MiXCR, run by TCRdb on the RT-PCR reads, gives a single entry per CDR3 protein. The top ten hold roughly 3.1% of the sample, which has about 500,000 distinct CDR3 sequences, more than 15% seen once. The sequencing here drew on CD4+ T cells sorted from PBMCs, taken roughly 24 months after vaccination. All receptors come from a man between 50 and 75 years old who received an inactivated influenza vaccine.

The CDR3 sequence: CASSFFAGVRNEQFF. The CDR3 DNA sequence: TGTGCCAGCAGCTTTTTTGCGGGAGTACGGAATGAGCAGTTCTTC. The genes are TRBV7-9 and TRBJ2-1, with TRBD2 matching 7 bases. This CDR3 contains 15 residues. Germline loops: CDR1 SEHNR, CDR2 FQNEAQ (reference sequence). V lost 3 bases to trimming and J lost 7 bases; unmatched junction nucleotides: 9.

This chain joins TRBV7-9 and TRBJ2-4, with D possibly matching TRBD1 (5 bases). V lost 3 bases and J lost 11, with 11 bases in between. Germline loops: CDR1 SEHNR, CDR2 FQNEAQ (reference sequence). This CDR3 has 12 amino acids. CDR3 DNA sequence: TGTGCCAGCAGCTTGGACATAATGGTTCAGTACTTC. Amino acid sequence: CASSLDIMVQYF.

This chain joins TRBV5-1 and TRBJ2-7, with D unclear. The CDR3 has 14 amino acids. Per the germline V gene, CDR1 is SGHRS and CDR2 is YFSETQ. Trimming removed 2 bases at V and 2 bases at J, with 11 bases between. The CDR3 is CASSFESGTYEQYF. CDR3 nucleotides: TGCGCCAGCAGCTTTGAATCAGGTACCTACGAGCAGTACTTC.

This clonotype was seen a few times. V is TRBV4-1 and J is TRBJ1-5; the match to TRBD1 covers 7 bases. The CDR3 length is 18 residues. J gave up 5 bases and V 2 bases, and 15 bases lay outside the gene matches. Germline-derived CDR1 and CDR2 are MGHRA and YSYEKL. In nucleotides, the CDR3 is TGCGCCAGCAGCCAAAAGACCCCGTGGACAGGAGGAGATCAGCCCCAGCATTTT. Translation: CASSQKTPWTGGDQPQHF.

This clonotype has a handful of counts. The chain combines TRBV18 with TRBJ2-7; 7 nucleotides align to TRBD1. Germline loops: CDR1 KGHSH, CDR2 LQKENI. The V segment lost 3 bases and the J segment 4 bases; nucleotides outside the gene matches: 0. The CDR3 runs to 12 residues. The CDR3 coding sequence is TGTGCCAGCTCACCGGACAGGTACGAGCAGTACTTC. Translated: CASSPDRYEQYF.

This rearrangement joins TRBV18 to TRBJ2-5; tentatively, D is TRBD1 (6 bases). Per germline, CDR1 KGHSH and CDR2 LQKENI. V lost 6 bases and J 2 bases, leaving 10 bases between the germline ends. The CDR3 has 13 residues. CDR3 nucleotides: TGTGCCAGCTCCGTGGACAGTCAAGAGACCCAGTACTTC. It is translated as CASSVDSQETQYF.

V gene TRBV7-2 combines with J gene TRBJ2-7, with 12 bases matching TRBD2. This CDR3 spans 15 amino acids. Trimming at V came to 5 bases and at J to 2 bases, leaving 4 bases not matched to a gene. Germline CDR1 and CDR2: SGHTA and FQGNSA. The DNA of the CDR3 is TGTGCCAGCAGCCGGACTAGCGGGGTGGCCTACGAGCAGTACTTC. Protein: CASSRTSGVAYEQYF.

The V call is TRBV9, the J call TRBJ2-5, with TRBD2 identical over 10 bases. Unmatched junction bases numbered 5, after V lost 2 bases and J lost 4 bases. The CDR3 sequence is 15 residues long. The V gene's germline CDR1 is SGDLS and CDR2 YYNGEE. The CDR3 here is CASSVASGSSETQYF. The CDR3 DNA follows: TGTGCCAGCAGCGTCGCTAGCGGGAGTTCAGAGACCCAGTACTTC. Looking up the rest from reference TRBV9 and TRBJ2-5 gives the full variable domain: DSGVTQTPKHLITATGQRVTLRCSPRSGDLSVYWYQQSLDQGLQFLIQYYNGEERAKGNILERFSAQQFPDLHSELNLSSLELGDSALYFCASSVASGSSETQYFGPGTRLLVL.

The rearrangement joins TRBV29-1 to TRBJ2-7, with D unresolved. Germline V gene data show CDR1 as SQVTM and CDR2 as ANQGSEA. Trimming pared 7 bases from V and 0 bases from J, leaving 10 bases between. CDR3 size: 12 residues. The CDR3 region has the DNA TGCAGCGCCCTGACTGGCTCCTACGAGCAGTACTTC. This encodes CSALTGSYEQYF.

With regard to this clonotype: This sequence may be a read error, since a much larger clone differs from it by one base. The rearrangement joins TRBV7-2 to TRBJ1-2; D ambiguous. Trimming shortened V by 0 bases and J by 3 bases, and 5 bases separated the two germline ends. In germline, CDR1 is SGHTA, CDR2 FQGNSA. The CDR3 sequence is 13 residues long. CDR3 region: CASSLAGYYGYTF. The CDR3 coding sequence is TGTGCCAGCAGCTTAGCAGGGTACTATGGCTACACCTTC.

J is TRBJ2-2 and V is TRBV7-8; no firm D call. CDR1 is SGHVS and CDR2 is FQNEAQ in the germline V gene. V was clipped by 3 bases and J by 4 bases, with 15 bases between them. The CDR3 is 16 amino acids. The CDR3 spells CASSLLPRTPTGELFF. CDR3 in DNA: TGTGCCAGCAGCTTGTTGCCGAGAACACCCACCGGGGAGCTGTTTTTT.

In its sample, this clonotype was seen a few times. The chain joins TRBV5-6 to TRBJ2-7; TRBD1 might be the D (5 bases). The V end lost 5 bases, the J end lost 7 bases, and 25 bases lay between the germline ends. The CDR3 is made up of 16 amino acids. The germline V gene has CDR1 SGHDT and CDR2 YYEEEE. CDR3 loop: CASRGNVYGARKEQYF. The DNA for the CDR3 is TGTGCCAGCAGGGGTAACGTATATGGGGCGAGGAAAGAGCAGTACTTC.

This clonotype was observed a handful of times. This rearrangement joins TRBV6-1 to TRBJ1-2; D unresolved. CDR1 and CDR2 from the germline V gene are MNHNS and SASEGT. V was shortened by 6 bases and J by 2 bases, with 10 bases between the two germline ends. The CDR3 consists of 13 residues. The CDR3 loop reads CASSPRMNYGYTF. CDR3 DNA sequence: TGTGCCAGCAGCCCAAGAATGAACTATGGCTACACCTTC.

In its sample, this clonotype was seen once. V is TRBV9 and J is TRBJ2-7, with TRBD2 matching over 8 bases. V dropped 3 bases and J dropped 3; count of bases not matched to a gene: 5. CDR1 is SGDLS, CDR2 YYNGEE, per germline. This CDR3 is built from 14 residues. The CDR3 bases are TGTGCCAGCAGCGCCCACGGGACTAGCTACGAGCAGTACTTC. This codes for CASSAHGTSYEQYF.

This clonotype appeared many times. The chain recombines TRBV4-3 with TRBJ2-7; 7 bases are shared with TRBD1. The CDR3 is made up of 13 amino acids. Unmatched junction bases numbered 2, after V lost 3 bases and J lost 3 bases. CDR1 and CDR2 from the germline V gene are LGHNA and YSLEER. The CDR3 sequence is CASSHRQGYEQYF. The CDR3 coding sequence is TGCGCCAGCAGCCACAGACAGGGCTACGAGCAGTACTTC.

The chain employs TRBV4-2 and TRBJ2-3, with D possibly being TRBD2 (6 bases). Germline CDR1 reads LGHNA; CDR2 reads YNFKEQ. Trimming took 2 bases from V and 3 from J, leaving 9 bases between them. The CDR3 is 14 residues long. CDR3 protein: CASSQMEGTDTQYF. The DNA for the CDR3 is TGTGCCAGCAGCCAAATGGAGGGGACAGATACGCAGTATTTT.

The chain has TRBV20-1 and TRBJ2-3, with 15 bases lining up with TRBD2. From germline, CDR1 is DFQATT and CDR2 SNEGSKA (reference sequence). Trimming at V came to 4 bases and at J to 4 bases, leaving 15 bases not matched to a gene. The CDR3 is 19 amino acids. CDR3 bases: TGCAGTGCTACCTACCCCCCGGGACTAGCGGGGGGTGTCGCAGATACGCAGTATTTT. Residues: CSATYPPGLAGGVADTQYF.

This clonotype was detected a few times. The gene calls are TRBV20-1 and TRBJ2-6; D unclear. The CDR3 has 15 residues. Germline CDR1 reads DFQATT; CDR2 reads SNEGSKA (reference sequence). Between the trimmed V and J ends, which lost 6 bases and 0 bases, there was a span of 12 bases. The CDR3 loop is CSALSPPSGANVLTF. The DNA for the CDR3 is TGCAGTGCCCTAAGCCCCCCCTCTGGGGCCAACGTCCTGACTTTC.

This chain links TRBV7-9 with TRBJ2-7; 9 bases map to TRBD2. V gave up 5 bases and J gave up 0 bases; unmatched junction bases: 5. The CDR3 totals 15 residues. CDR1 is SEHNR and CDR2 is FQNEAQ in the germline V gene (reference sequence). CDR3 sequence (DNA): TGTGCCAGCAGCACCGGACTAGCGAACTCCTACGAGCAGTACTTC. Amino acid sequence: CASSTGLANSYEQYF.

This clonotype turned up a few times. This chain uses TRBV25-1 with TRBJ2-1; 8 nucleotides match TRBD1. CDR1 and CDR2 (germline): MGHDK, SYGVNS. Trimming took 5 bases from V and 7 from J; bases not matched to a gene: 13. The CDR3 sequence is 16 residues long. CDR3 nucleotide sequence: TGTGCCAGCAGTAAAAGATGGGACAGGCGTCTGAATGAGCAGTTCTTC. This translates into CASSKRWDRRLNEQFF.

This clonotype has just a few counts. The chain recombines TRBV6-5 with TRBJ1-2, with D unresolved. Trimming stripped 0 bases from V and 6 bases from J, with 14 bases between. CDR3 length equals 15 residues. Germline V gene lookup returns CDR1 MNHEY and CDR2 SVGAGI. CDR3 loop: CASSYSNYAVNGYTF. DNA for the CDR3: TGTGCCAGCAGTTACTCGAACTATGCTGTCAATGGCTACACCTTC.

V and J are TRBV12-3 or TRBV12-4 and TRBJ1-1; D unclear. The CDR3 runs 14 residues. Trimming removed 6 bases at V and 5 bases at J, with 16 bases between. CDR3 nucleotides: TGTGCCAGCAGCCAAGCGGGCGGGGAAACTGAAGCTTTCTTT. Protein sequence: CASSQAGGETEAFF.

This clonotype turned up a few times. This chain uses TRBV7-2 with TRBJ2-3, with 8 bases matching TRBD2. This CDR3 contains 15 residues. J was trimmed by 0 bases and V by 3 bases; bases with no gene match: 2. Germline V gene sequence: CDR1 SGHTA, CDR2 FQGNSA. CDR3 nucleotide sequence: TGTGCCAGCAGCTTCATAGCGGGGAGCACAGATACGCAGTATTTT. Protein product: CASSFIAGSTDTQYF.

This clonotype is labeled as medium-sized (0.01 to 0.1%). The junction shows a germline mismatch at one end, possibly a read error. The rearrangement joins TRBV7-2 to TRBJ2-3; 11 positions agree with TRBD2. Germline V gives CDR1 SGHTA, CDR2 FQGNSA. The CDR3 contains 14 residues. The CDR3 DNA reads as TGTGCCAGCAGCATAGCGGGAGGGCGGGATACGCAGTATTTT. Translated, it gives CASSIAGGRDTQYF.

The J gene is TRBJ1-3, the V gene TRBV5-1, with TRBD1 matching over 8 bases. Germline V gene lookup returns CDR1 SGHRS and CDR2 YFSETQ. V lost 7 bases to trimming and J lost 0 bases; unmatched junction nucleotides: 3. The CDR3 runs to 14 residues. The CDR3 sequence is CASGQGDSGNTIYF. The CDR3 DNA is TGCGCCAGCGGACAGGGTGACTCTGGAAACACCATATATTTT.

This clonotype was counted between two and nine times. V usage is TRBV3-1 and J usage is TRBJ1-5, with D perhaps matching TRBD1 (6 bases). CDR3 length equals 15 residues. In germline, CDR1 is LGHDT, CDR2 YNNKEL (reference sequence). V was shortened by 2 bases and J by 4 bases, with 12 bases between the two germline ends. CDR3 region: CASSQSGTPNQPQHF. The CDR3 DNA is TGTGCCAGCAGCCAATCCGGGACACCTAATCAGCCCCAGCATTTT. Full variable domain (outside the CDR3, taken from reference TRBV3-1 and TRBJ1-5): DTAVSQTPKYLVTQMGNDKSIKCEQNLGHDTMYWYKQDSKKFLKIMFSYNNKELIINETVPNRFSPKSPDKAHLNLHINSLELGDSAVYFCASSQSGTPNQPQHFGDGTRLSIL.

V gene TRBV29-1 combines with J gene TRBJ1-1, with 10 nucleotides matching TRBD1. Germline CDR1 reads SQVTM; CDR2 reads ANQGSEA. After removal of 4 bases from V and 10 bases from J, the junction contained 9 bases not matched to a gene. This CDR3 has 13 amino acids. The chain's CDR3 is CSVGDRGRGGAFF. CDR3 nucleotide sequence: TGCAGCGTTGGTGACAGGGGGCGCGGAGGAGCTTTCTTT.

There are a few counts of this clonotype. This chain connects TRBV24-1 to TRBJ2-1, with 14 bases lining up with TRBD2. CDR3 length equals 17 residues. CDR1 and CDR2 from the germline V gene are KGHDR and SFDVKD. J gave up 7 bases and V 3 bases, and 7 bases lay outside the gene matches. This chain's CDR3 is CATSDDPGLAGENEQFF. The DNA of the CDR3 is TGTGCCACCAGTGATGACCCGGGACTAGCGGGAGAGAATGAGCAGTTCTTC.

This clonotype was seen only a few times. V gene TRBV6-1 combines with J gene TRBJ2-3, with 8 bases aligning to TRBD1. J was trimmed by 0 bases and V by 6 bases; bases with no gene match: 5. This CDR3 comprises 15 residues. CDR1 and CDR2 from the germline V gene are MNHNS and SASEGT. The CDR3 is CASRDRVGSTDTQYF. CDR3 nucleotides: TGTGCCAGCAGGGACAGGGTAGGAAGCACAGATACGCAGTATTTT.

This clonotype was recorded at least ten times. The V and J genes are TRBV12-3 or TRBV12-4 and TRBJ2-7; D perhaps matches TRBD1 (6 bases). The CDR3 has 13 residues. V was pared by 7 bases and J by 3 bases, with 13 bases between. The CDR3 nucleotides are TGTGCCAGCACCCCCGACAGGTACTACGAGCAGTACTTC. Translated: CASTPDRYYEQYF.

The J gene is TRBJ2-2, the V gene TRBV10-3; D is ambiguous. Trimming cost V 4 bases and J 10 bases, with 7 bases left between them. CDR1 and CDR2 (germline): ENHRY, SYGVKD. The CDR3 sequence is 11 residues long. The CDR3 here is CAISALEELFF. CDR3 sequence (DNA): TGTGCCATCAGTGCACTTGAGGAGCTGTTTTTT.